The clone carrying this T cell receptor (beta chain) was counted between two and nine times. CDR3 length: 12 residues. V was trimmed by 9 bases and J by 6 bases, leaving 14 bases between them. The germline gives CDR1 LNHDA, CDR2 SQIVND (reference sequence). Following RNA extraction, reverse transcription yielded cDNA that acted as the sequencing template. TCRdb keeps only in-frame clones here, not all; method: immunoSEQ multiplex PCR. The sample lists more than 200,000 clones, 64% occurring once. The sample belongs to a study of CD8+ T cells in alopecia areata. Study-wide background: For 6 to 18 months, tofacitinib was taken, and 6 months off drug followed. Affected scalp percentage determined the severity score of treated patients.

Noted treatment: oral pan-JAK inhibitor, 5-10 mg twice daily. Sequenced here: CD4+ T cells sorted from blood, sampled at week 4, from a patient treated with tofacitinib. The chain combines TRBV19 with TRBJ1-1, with D possibly being TRBD1 (5 bases). This sequence originates from a human donor with alopecia areata. CDR3 amino acids: CASRGAYSEAFF. The CDR3 DNA follows: TGTGCCAGCCGTGGGGCATACTCTGAAGCTTTCTTT.